The 25 T cell receptor beta chains listed next were all sequenced from one sample in a study of cytomegalovirus exposure and HLA in healthy donors. The protocol was immunoSEQ multiplex PCR, while the TCRdb copy is restricted to in-frame clones and leaves out a portion. The sample lists approximately 230,000 clones; roughly 87% were seen once. Specimen: PBMCs. These receptors were obtained from a man aged 18-30 years in good health and CMV-seropositive.

The CDR3 reads CASSHSGRAQFF. In DNA form, the CDR3 reads TGTGCCAGCAGCCATAGCGGGAGGGCCCAGTTCTTC. The rearrangement uses TRBV5-4 and TRBJ2-1; TRBD2 aligns across 11 bases. Germline CDR1 is SGHNT and CDR2 is YYREEE (reference sequence). This CDR3 has 12 amino acids. With V trimmed by 4 bases and J by 13 bases, 4 bases remained unmatched.

This sequence joins TRBV4-1 and TRBJ2-7; D not certain. Trimming left V 1 base short and J 0 bases short, with 10 bases between. The CDR3 contains 15 residues. CDR1 is MGHRA, CDR2 YSYEKL, per germline. In nucleotides, the CDR3 is TGCGCCAGCAGCCAAGTTTCAGCGAGCTCCTACGAGCAGTACTTC. This translates into CASSQVSASSYEQYF.

The chain recombines TRBV30 with TRBJ1-2, with a tentative D call TRBD1 (5 bases). The CDR3 totals 11 residues. Trimming shortened V by 1 base and J by 6 bases, and 6 bases separated the two germline ends. Germline CDR1 is GTSNPN and CDR2 is SVGIG (reference sequence). CDR3 DNA: TGTGCCTGGAGTGCGGGGGATGGCTACACCTTC. Protein: CAWSAGDGYTF.

This chain links TRBV4-2 with TRBJ2-5, with TRBD1 as a possible D gene (6 bases). Germline assignment: CDR1 LGHNA and CDR2 YNFKEQ. Trimming left V 2 bases short and J 5 bases short, with 12 bases between. CDR3 length equals 14 residues. CDR3 protein: CASSQPGQGETQYF. The CDR3 DNA sequence: TGTGCCAGCAGCCAACCGGGCCAGGGGGAGACCCAGTACTTC.

The chain couples TRBV13 to TRBJ2-7; D is possibly TRBD2 (5 bases). The V gene's germline CDR1 is PRHDT and CDR2 FYEKMQ (reference sequence). Trimming took 1 base from V and 5 from J, leaving 12 bases between them. There are 14 residues in the CDR3. The CDR3, as DNA: TGTGCCAGCAGCTTAGCCTCAGGACTCAACGAGCAGTACTTC. Protein: CASSLASGLNEQYF.

The V and J genes are TRBV27 and TRBJ1-1; a possible D gene is TRBD1 (5 bases). The CDR3 contains 15 residues. Trimming took 2 bases from V and 5 from J, leaving 15 bases between them. The germline V gene has CDR1 MNHEY and CDR2 SMNVEV (reference sequence). The CDR3 coding sequence is TGTGCCAGCAGTTTAGGGGGGGAGGGAAAGACTGAAGCTTTCTTT. Its translation is CASSLGGEGKTEAFF.

Remarks on this clone: Other DNA sequences of this sample code for an identical CDR3. V gene TRBV6-5 combines with J gene TRBJ2-1; no clear D. CDR1 MNHEY and CDR2 SVGAGI come from the germline V gene. This CDR3 comprises 14 residues. Trimming pared 0 bases from V and 5 bases from J, leaving 8 bases between. For the CDR3, the DNA is TGTGCCAGCAGTTACTCAGGATCCCACAATGAGCAGTTCTTC. It encodes CASSYSGSHNEQFF.

This sequence joins TRBV9 and TRBJ2-3; TRBD2 is a possible D gene (5 bases). Germline loops: CDR1 SGDLS, CDR2 YYNGEE. Trimming stripped 2 bases from V and 3 bases from J, with 13 bases between. The CDR3 consists of 15 residues. Here the CDR3 reads CASSVYGVGTDTQYF. CDR3 nucleotide sequence: TGTGCCAGCAGCGTTTACGGGGTCGGTACAGATACGCAGTATTTT. Looking up the rest from reference TRBV9 and TRBJ2-3 gives the full variable domain: DSGVTQTPKHLITATGQRVTLRCSPRSGDLSVYWYQQSLDQGLQFLIQYYNGEERAKGNILERFSAQQFPDLHSELNLSSLELGDSALYFCASSVYGVGTDTQYFGPGTRLTVL.

This chain connects TRBV27 to TRBJ1-2; possibly TRBD1 for D (5 bases). Trimming stripped 5 bases from V and 1 base from J, with 8 bases between. CDR1 is MNHEY and CDR2 is SMNVEV in the germline V gene (reference sequence). The length of the CDR3 is 13 residues. CDR3 region: CASSKTVNYGYTF. CDR3 nucleotides: TGTGCCAGCAGTAAGACAGTTAACTATGGCTACACCTTC.

This sequence joins TRBV20-1 and TRBJ2-1; D gene uncertain. This CDR3 is built from 10 residues. V was clipped by 4 bases and J by 8 bases, with 6 bases between them. Germline-derived CDR1 and CDR2 are DFQATT and SNEGSKA (reference sequence). CDR3 region: CSAMLHEQFF. The CDR3 bases are TGCAGTGCTATGCTGCATGAGCAGTTCTTC.

The chain carries TRBV11-2 and TRBJ2-7; 15 nucleotides line up with TRBD2. The CDR3 is 17 residues long. Losses at the gene ends were 7 bases for V and 4 bases for J; bases not matched to a gene: 11. CDR1 is SGHAT, CDR2 FQNNGV, per germline. CDR3 in DNA: TGTGCCAGCACCCCGGGACTAGCGGGAGGAAAAAGTTACGAGCAGTACTTC. Protein: CASTPGLAGGKSYEQYF.

The rearrangement uses TRBV4-3 and TRBJ2-5, with a tentative D call TRBD1 (5 bases). This CDR3 is 14 amino acids long. Trimming took off 0 bases at V and 5 bases at J, with 10 bases between the two ends. From germline, CDR1 is LGHNA and CDR2 YSLEER. The CDR3 DNA is TGCGCCAGCAGCCAAGAAGGGGCTGGGGAGACCCAGTACTTC. It encodes CASSQEGAGETQYF.

The chain uses TRBV18 and TRBJ2-1, with D possibly being TRBD1 (5 bases). The CDR3 sequence is 16 residues long. V lost 3 bases, J lost 1 base, and 13 bases lay in between. From germline, CDR1 is KGHSH and CDR2 LQKENI. Here the CDR3 reads CASSPQWGKSYNEQFF. Here the CDR3 DNA reads TGTGCCAGCTCACCCCAGTGGGGCAAATCCTACAATGAGCAGTTCTTC. The full variable domain, rest sourced from reference TRBV18 and TRBJ2-1, is NAGVMQNPRHLVRRRGQEARLRCSPMKGHSHVYWYRQLPEEGLKFMVYLQKENIIDESGMPKERFSAEFPKEGPSILRIQQVVRGDSAAYFCASSPQWGKSYNEQFFGPGTRLTVL.

CDR3 DNA: TGCGCCAGCAGTCAACATCGGGGGGCCTGCTCCTACGAGCAGTACTTC. This sequence encodes CASSQHRGACSYEQYF. The V call is TRBV23-1, the J call TRBJ2-7; perhaps TRBD2 as D (7 bases). TRBV23-1 is an open reading frame, and its role is uncertain. This CDR3 contains 16 residues. Between the trimmed V and J ends, which lost 2 bases and 0 bases, there was a span of 14 bases.

The chain couples TRBV19 to TRBJ1-5; D uncertain. Between the trimmed V and J ends, which lost 3 bases and 5 bases, there was a span of 17 bases. Germline V gene lookup returns CDR1 LNHDA and CDR2 SQIVND (reference sequence). The CDR3 runs to 16 residues. This CDR3 reads CASSISAGFHHQPQHF. The CDR3 region has the DNA TGTGCCAGTAGTATTTCAGCAGGCTTCCATCATCAGCCCCAGCATTTT.

CDR3 residues: CASSVFSGLAGPNTDTQYF. In DNA form, the CDR3 reads TGTGCCAGCAGCGTCTTTTCGGGACTAGCGGGACCCAATACAGATACGCAGTATTTT. The chain joins TRBV9 to TRBJ2-3, with 13 bases aligning to TRBD2. CDR1 is SGDLS and CDR2 is YYNGEE in the germline V gene. This CDR3 contains 19 residues. The J segment lost 3 bases and the V segment lost 2 bases, leaving 12 bases of the junction unmatched.

The chain uses TRBV11-2 and TRBJ1-1; the D gene is possibly TRBD1 (6 bases). CDR3 length: 13 amino acids. Germline V lookup: CDR1 SGHAT, CDR2 FQNNGV. V was clipped by 3 bases and J by 5 bases, with 10 bases between them. In DNA, the CDR3 is TGTGCCAGCAGCTTTACAGGGAAGACTGAAGCTTTCTTT. Protein sequence: CASSFTGKTEAFF.

The chain links TRBV6-6 to TRBJ2-3; no clear D. Trimming took 2 bases from V and 1 from J, leaving 7 bases between them. Germline CDR1 MNHNY, CDR2 SVGAGI (reference sequence). The CDR3 contains 14 residues. The CDR3 DNA reads as TGTGCCAGCAGTTACGATGCGGGCACAGATACGCAGTATTTT. As protein: CASSYDAGTDTQYF.

The V gene is TRBV18, the J gene TRBJ2-1, with D maybe TRBD2 (5 bases). Germline assignment: CDR1 KGHSH and CDR2 LQKENI. The ends were cut back, 2 bases at V and 5 bases at J, with 16 bases in the middle. This CDR3 is built from 16 residues. The CDR3 is CASSPGEDFSNNEQFF. CDR3 coding DNA: TGTGCCAGCTCACCAGGCGAGGACTTCTCAAACAATGAGCAGTTCTTC.

This clone was counted once. The chain links TRBV2 to TRBJ1-2; weak D call: TRBD1 (5 bases). Germline assignment: CDR1 SNHLY and CDR2 FYNNEI. This CDR3 contains 12 residues. Trimming took 4 bases from V and 5 from J, leaving 8 bases between them. The CDR3: CASSGQSYGYTF. CDR3 DNA sequence: TGTGCCAGCAGTGGACAGAGTTATGGCTACACCTTC.

The chain combines TRBV29-1 with TRBJ2-7; TRBD1 might be the D (6 bases). Deletions cut 6 bases from V and 1 base from J, with 16 bases between. Germline assignment: CDR1 SQVTM and CDR2 ANQGSEA. The CDR3 totals 14 residues. The CDR3 DNA sequence: TGCAGCGTGAATGGGGGCAGGGAATCCTACGAGCAGTACTTC. It codes for CSVNGGRESYEQYF.

This chain connects TRBV19 to TRBJ2-7; D uncertain. The length of the CDR3 is 15 residues. CDR1 and CDR2 from the germline V gene are LNHDA and SQIVND (reference sequence). Between the trimmed V and J ends, which lost 5 bases and 2 bases, there was a span of 16 bases. In DNA, the CDR3 is TGTGCCAGTAGTGTGGGATCCACTTTCACCTACGAGCAGTACTTC. Translation gives CASSVGSTFTYEQYF.

The chain combines TRBV11-3 with TRBJ2-1; D tentatively reads TRBD1 or TRBD2 (5 bases each). The germline V and J ends were trimmed by 5 bases and 8 bases, with 13 bases remaining between them. CDR3 length: 13 amino acids. CDR1 is SGHNT and CDR2 is YENEEA in the germline V gene. CDR3: CASSLGPQDEQFF. CDR3 nucleotide sequence: TGTGCCAGCAGCCTGGGACCCCAGGATGAGCAGTTCTTC.

This chain links TRBV5-1 with TRBJ2-3; D might be TRBD1 (6 bases). V was shortened by 3 bases and J by 4 bases, with 15 bases between the two germline ends. The CDR3 is made up of 15 amino acids. Per germline, CDR1 SGHRS and CDR2 YFSETQ. DNA for the CDR3: TGCGCCAGCAGCTCCTCGGGACACGGAGCAGATACGCAGTATTTT. It encodes CASSSSGHGADTQYF.

The chain couples TRBV4-2 to TRBJ2-3, with D possibly called TRBD1 or TRBD2 (5 bases each). CDR3 length equals 15 residues. The germline V gene has CDR1 LGHNA and CDR2 YNFKEQ. Trimming removed 0 bases at V and 4 bases at J, with 11 bases between. CDR3 residues: CASSQDRGGSDTQYF. The CDR3 DNA reads TGTGCCAGCAGCCAAGATCGGGGCGGGTCAGATACGCAGTATTTT.